This entry lists 7 T cell receptor beta chains sequenced from one sample in a study of cytomegalovirus exposure and HLA in healthy donors. The PCR was carried out with 60 Vbeta primers and 13 Jbeta primers. TCRdb's table, derived via immunoSEQ multiplex PCR, lists solely in-frame clones and lacks some. The profile shows approximately 150,000 clones, roughly 78% of them singletons. Sequenced: PBMCs. Receptor source: a female donor in good health and CMV-seronegative.

V is TRBV6-1 and J is TRBJ1-5; no definite D call. V was clipped by 7 bases and J by 9 bases, with 13 bases between them. The CDR3 extends over 12 amino acids. Looked up from germline, CDR1 is MNHNS and CDR2 is SASEGT. CDR3 in amino acids: CASNQAGGPQHF. CDR3 nucleotide sequence: TGTGCCAGCAATCAGGCGGGCGGGCCCCAGCATTTT.

The table lists this clone with a count of one. V is TRBV19 and J is TRBJ1-2; D is perhaps TRBD1 (6 bases). Germline CDR1 reads LNHDA; CDR2 reads SQIVND (reference sequence). V was trimmed by 2 bases and J by 6 bases, leaving 16 bases between them. The CDR3 runs 15 residues. The CDR3 DNA reads as TGTGCCAGTAGTATACTGTCACAGGGTTTTCATGGCTACACCTTC. Its translation is CASSILSQGFHGYTF.

The chain combines TRBV6-5 with TRBJ2-2, with 8 bases matching TRBD2. V trimming: 4 bases; J trimming: 4 bases; junction bases outside the gene matches: 5. This CDR3 contains 15 residues. Germline-derived CDR1 and CDR2 are MNHEY and SVGAGI. The CDR3 reads CASSLLAVGTGELFF. The CDR3 bases are TGTGCCAGCAGTTTACTAGCGGTGGGCACCGGGGAGCTGTTTTTT.

This clone was recorded only once. V is TRBV6-5 and J is TRBJ1-2; D not resolved. The CDR3 consists of 13 residues. Germline V lookup: CDR1 MNHEY, CDR2 SVGAGI. With 5 bases removed from V and 6 bases from J, the gap between germline ends came to 13 bases. The CDR3 is CASSAGKSDGYTF. CDR3 DNA sequence: TGTGCCAGCAGTGCGGGGAAGTCGGATGGCTACACCTTC.

The chain recombines TRBV6-5 with TRBJ1-3; D is ambiguous. Germline V gives CDR1 MNHEY, CDR2 SVGAGI. Trimming took off 0 bases at V and 0 bases at J, with 9 bases between the two ends. The length of the CDR3 is 16 residues. In DNA form, the CDR3 reads TGTGCCAGCAGTTACTCCCCGGGGAGCTCTGGAAACACCATATATTTT. It specifies CASSYSPGSSGNTIYF.

The chain uses TRBV5-5 and TRBJ1-5, with D perhaps TRBD1 (6 bases). V lost 0 bases and J 2 bases, leaving 12 bases between the germline ends. Germline CDR1 is SGHKS and CDR2 is YYEKEE (reference sequence). The CDR3 spans 16 residues. CDR3 region: CASSLGQGTGNQPQHF. CDR3 in DNA: TGTGCCAGCAGCTTGGGTCAGGGGACCGGCAATCAGCCCCAGCATTTT.

This rearrangement joins TRBV28 to TRBJ1-1; D remains unclear. CDR1 is MDHEN, CDR2 SYDVKM, per germline. V gave up 5 bases and J gave up 3 bases, with 25 bases separating them. The CDR3 consists of 18 residues. The CDR3 nucleotides read TGTGCCAGCAGTCCTTTGGACCTTCCGCGCTTCGGGGACACTGAAGCTTTCTTT. Translation gives CASSPLDLPRFGDTEAFF. Full variable domain (outside the CDR3, taken from reference TRBV28 and TRBJ1-1): DVKVTQSSRYLVKRTGEKVFLECVQDMDHENMFWYRQDPGLGLRLIYFSYDVKMKEKGDIPEGYSVSREKKERFSLILESASTNQTSMYLCASSPLDLPRFGDTEAFFGQGTRLTVV.